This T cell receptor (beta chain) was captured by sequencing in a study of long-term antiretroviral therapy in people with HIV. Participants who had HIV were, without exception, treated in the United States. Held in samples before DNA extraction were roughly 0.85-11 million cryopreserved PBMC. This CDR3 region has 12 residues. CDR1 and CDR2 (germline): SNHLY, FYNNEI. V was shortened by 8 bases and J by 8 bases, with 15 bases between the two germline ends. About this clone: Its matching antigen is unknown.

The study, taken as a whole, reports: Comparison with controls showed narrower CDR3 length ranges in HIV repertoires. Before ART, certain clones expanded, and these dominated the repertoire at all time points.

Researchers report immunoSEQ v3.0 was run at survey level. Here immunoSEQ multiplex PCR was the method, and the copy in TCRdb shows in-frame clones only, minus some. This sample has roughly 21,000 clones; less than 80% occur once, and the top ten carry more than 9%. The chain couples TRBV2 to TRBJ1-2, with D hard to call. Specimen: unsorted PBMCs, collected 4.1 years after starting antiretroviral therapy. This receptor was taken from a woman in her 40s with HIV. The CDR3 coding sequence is TGTGCCAGCCGGATATTCGAGGGAGGCTACACCTTC. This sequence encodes CASRIFEGGYTF.